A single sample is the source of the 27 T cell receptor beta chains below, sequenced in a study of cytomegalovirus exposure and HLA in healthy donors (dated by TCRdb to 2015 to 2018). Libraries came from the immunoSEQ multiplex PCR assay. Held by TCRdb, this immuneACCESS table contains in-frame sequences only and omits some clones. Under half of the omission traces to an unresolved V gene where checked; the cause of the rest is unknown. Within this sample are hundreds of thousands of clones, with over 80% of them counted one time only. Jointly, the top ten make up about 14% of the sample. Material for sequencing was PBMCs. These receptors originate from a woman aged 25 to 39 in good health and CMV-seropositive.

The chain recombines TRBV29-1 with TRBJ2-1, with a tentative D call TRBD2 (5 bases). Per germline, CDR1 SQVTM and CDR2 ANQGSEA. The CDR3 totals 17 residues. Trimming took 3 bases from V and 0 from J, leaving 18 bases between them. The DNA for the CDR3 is TGCAGCGTTGACGGGCTAGCTTACCAAAGCTCCTACAATGAGCAGTTCTTC. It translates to CSVDGLAYQSSYNEQFF.

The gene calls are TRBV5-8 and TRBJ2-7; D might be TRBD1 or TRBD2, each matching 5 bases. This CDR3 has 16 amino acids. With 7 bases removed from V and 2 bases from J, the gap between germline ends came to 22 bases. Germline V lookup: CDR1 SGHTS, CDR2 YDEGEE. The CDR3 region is CASSAGPGTATYEQYF. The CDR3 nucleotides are TGTGCCAGCTCGGCCGGCCCCGGGACGGCGACCTACGAGCAGTACTTC.

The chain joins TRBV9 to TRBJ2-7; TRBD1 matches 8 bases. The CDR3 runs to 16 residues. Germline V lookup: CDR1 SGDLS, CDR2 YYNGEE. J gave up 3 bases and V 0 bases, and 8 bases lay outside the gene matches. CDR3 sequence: CASSVATGDRGYEQYF. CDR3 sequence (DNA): TGTGCCAGCAGCGTAGCTACGGGTGACAGGGGCTACGAGCAGTACTTC.

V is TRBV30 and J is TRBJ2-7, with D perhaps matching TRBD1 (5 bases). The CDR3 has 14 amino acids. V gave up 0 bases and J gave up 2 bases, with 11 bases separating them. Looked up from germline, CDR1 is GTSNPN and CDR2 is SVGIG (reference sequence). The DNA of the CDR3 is TGTGCCTGGAGTGTACGCAGGGCGGCCTACGAGCAGTACTTC. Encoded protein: CAWSVRRAAYEQYF.

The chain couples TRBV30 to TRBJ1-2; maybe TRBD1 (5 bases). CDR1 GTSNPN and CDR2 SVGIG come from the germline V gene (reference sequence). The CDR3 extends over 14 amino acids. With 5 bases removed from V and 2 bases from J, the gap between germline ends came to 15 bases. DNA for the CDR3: TGTGCCTGGGGGACGGGGACTACAAACTATGGCTACACCTTC. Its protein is CAWGTGTTNYGYTF.

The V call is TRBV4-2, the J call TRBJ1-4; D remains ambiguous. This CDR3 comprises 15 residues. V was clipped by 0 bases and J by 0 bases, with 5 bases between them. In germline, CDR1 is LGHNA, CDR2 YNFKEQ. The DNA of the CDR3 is TGTGCCAGCAGCCAAGACCTCCCAACTAATGAAAAACTGTTTTTT. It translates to CASSQDLPTNEKLFF.

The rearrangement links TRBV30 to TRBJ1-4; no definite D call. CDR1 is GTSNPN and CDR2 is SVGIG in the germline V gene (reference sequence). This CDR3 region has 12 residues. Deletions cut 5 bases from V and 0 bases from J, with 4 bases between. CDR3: CAWGATNEKLFF. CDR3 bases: TGTGCCTGGGGGGCAACTAATGAAAAACTGTTTTTT.

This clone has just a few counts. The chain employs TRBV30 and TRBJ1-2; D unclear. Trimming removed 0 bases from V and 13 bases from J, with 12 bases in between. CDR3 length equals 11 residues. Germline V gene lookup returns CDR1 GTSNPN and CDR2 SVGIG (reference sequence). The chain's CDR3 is CAWSVGAGGTF. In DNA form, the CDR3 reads TGTGCCTGGAGTGTCGGCGCGGGAGGCACCTTC.

CDR3 residues: CASSPRQGLAYTF. DNA for the CDR3: TGCGCCAGCAGCCCGCGACAGGGACTGGCCTACACCTTC. The gene calls are TRBV5-1 and TRBJ1-2; TRBD1 matches 7 bases. The CDR3 is 13 amino acids. V gave up 4 bases and J gave up 10 bases; unmatched junction bases: 10. CDR1 SGHRS and CDR2 YFSETQ come from the germline V gene.

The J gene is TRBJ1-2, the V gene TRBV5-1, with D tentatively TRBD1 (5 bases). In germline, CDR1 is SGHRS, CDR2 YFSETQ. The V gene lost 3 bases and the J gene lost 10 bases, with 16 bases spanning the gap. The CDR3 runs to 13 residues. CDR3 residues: CASSSSRDFDYTF. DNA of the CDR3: TGCGCCAGCAGCTCATCCCGGGACTTTGACTACACCTTC.

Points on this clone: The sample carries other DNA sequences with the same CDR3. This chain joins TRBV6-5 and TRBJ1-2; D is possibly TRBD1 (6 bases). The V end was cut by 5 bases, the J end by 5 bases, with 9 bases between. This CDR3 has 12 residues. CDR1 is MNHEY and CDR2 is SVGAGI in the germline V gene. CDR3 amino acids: CASSRGSYGYTF. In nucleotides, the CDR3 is TGTGCCAGCAGTAGGGGGAGTTATGGCTACACCTTC.

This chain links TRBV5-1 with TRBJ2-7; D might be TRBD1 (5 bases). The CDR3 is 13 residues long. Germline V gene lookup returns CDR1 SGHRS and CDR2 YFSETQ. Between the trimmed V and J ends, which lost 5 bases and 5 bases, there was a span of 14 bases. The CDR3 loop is CASSKAGLNEQYF. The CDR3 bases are TGCGCCAGCAGTAAGGCAGGGTTAAACGAGCAGTACTTC.

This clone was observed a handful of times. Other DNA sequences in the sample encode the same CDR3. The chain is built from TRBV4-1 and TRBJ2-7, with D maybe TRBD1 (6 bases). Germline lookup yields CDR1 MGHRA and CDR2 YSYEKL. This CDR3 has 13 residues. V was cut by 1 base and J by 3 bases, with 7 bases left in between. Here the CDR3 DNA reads TGCGCCAGCAGCCAAGCAGGGGACTACGAGCAGTACTTC. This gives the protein CASSQAGDYEQYF.

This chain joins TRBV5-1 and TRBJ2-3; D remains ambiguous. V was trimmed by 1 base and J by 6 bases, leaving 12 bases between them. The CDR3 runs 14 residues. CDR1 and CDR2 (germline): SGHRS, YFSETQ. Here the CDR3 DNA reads TGCGCCAGCAGCTTGTCAGACTTTCGGGATACGCAGTATTTT. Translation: CASSLSDFRDTQYF. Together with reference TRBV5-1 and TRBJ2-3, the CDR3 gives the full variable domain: KAGVTQTPRYLIKTRGQQVTLSCSPISGHRSVSWYQQTPGQGLQFLFEYFSETQRNKGNFPGRFSGRQFSNSRSEMNVSTLELGDSALYLCASSLSDFRDTQYFGPGTRLTVL.

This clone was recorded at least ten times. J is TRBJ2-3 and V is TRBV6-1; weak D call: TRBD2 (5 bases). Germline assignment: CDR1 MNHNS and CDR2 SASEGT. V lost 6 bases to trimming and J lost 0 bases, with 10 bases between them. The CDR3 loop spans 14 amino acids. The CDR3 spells CASRMGGSTDTQYF. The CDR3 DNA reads TGTGCCAGCAGGATGGGCGGGAGCACAGATACGCAGTATTTT.

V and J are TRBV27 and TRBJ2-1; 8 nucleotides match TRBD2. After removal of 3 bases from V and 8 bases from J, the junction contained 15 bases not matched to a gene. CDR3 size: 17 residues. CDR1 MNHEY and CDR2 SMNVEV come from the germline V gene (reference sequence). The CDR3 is CASSFSAGDLKGHEQFF. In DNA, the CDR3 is TGTGCCAGCAGTTTCTCAGCGGGAGACCTAAAGGGCCATGAGCAGTTCTTC.

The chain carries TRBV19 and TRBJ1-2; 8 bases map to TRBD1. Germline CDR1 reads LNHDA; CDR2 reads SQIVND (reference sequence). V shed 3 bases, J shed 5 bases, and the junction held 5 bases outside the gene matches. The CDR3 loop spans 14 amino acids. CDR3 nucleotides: TGTGCCAGTAGTATCAGGGACAGGACTTATGGCTACACCTTC. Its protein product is CASSIRDRTYGYTF.

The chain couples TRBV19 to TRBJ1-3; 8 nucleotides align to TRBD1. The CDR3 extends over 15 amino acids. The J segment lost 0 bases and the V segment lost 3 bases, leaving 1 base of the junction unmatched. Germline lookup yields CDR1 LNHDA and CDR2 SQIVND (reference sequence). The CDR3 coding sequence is TGTGCCAGTAGTATTGGGACAGGCTCTGGAAACACCATATATTTT. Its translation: CASSIGTGSGNTIYF.

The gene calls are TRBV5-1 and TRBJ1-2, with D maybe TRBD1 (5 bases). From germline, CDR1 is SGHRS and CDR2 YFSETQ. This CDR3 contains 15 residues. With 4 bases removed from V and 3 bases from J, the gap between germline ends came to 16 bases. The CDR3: CASSRLRGVDYGYTF. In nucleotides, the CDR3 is TGCGCCAGCAGCCGTCTGCGGGGGGTAGACTATGGCTACACCTTC.

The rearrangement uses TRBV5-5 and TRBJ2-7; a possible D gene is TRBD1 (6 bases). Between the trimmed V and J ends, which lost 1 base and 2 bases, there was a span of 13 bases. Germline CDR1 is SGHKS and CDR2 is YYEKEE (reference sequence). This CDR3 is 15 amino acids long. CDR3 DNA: TGTGCCAGCAGCTTGCGGCCAGGGGATCCCTACGAGCAGTACTTC. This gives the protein CASSLRPGDPYEQYF.

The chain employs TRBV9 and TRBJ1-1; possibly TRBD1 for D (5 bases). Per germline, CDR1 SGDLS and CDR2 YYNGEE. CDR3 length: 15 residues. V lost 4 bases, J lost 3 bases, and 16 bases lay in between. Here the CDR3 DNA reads TGTGCCAGCAGCTCCCAGACAGACGGGGACACTGAAGCTTTCTTT. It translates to CASSSQTDGDTEAFF.

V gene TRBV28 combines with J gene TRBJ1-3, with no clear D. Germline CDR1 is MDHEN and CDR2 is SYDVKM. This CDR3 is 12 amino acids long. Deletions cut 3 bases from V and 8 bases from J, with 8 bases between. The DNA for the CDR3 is TGTGCCAGCAGTTTTCCGCCGGACACCATATATTTT. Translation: CASSFPPDTIYF. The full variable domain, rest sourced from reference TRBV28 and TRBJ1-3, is DVKVTQSSRYLVKRTGEKVFLECVQDMDHENMFWYRQDPGLGLRLIYFSYDVKMKEKGDIPEGYSVSREKKERFSLILESASTNQTSMYLCASSFPPDTIYFGEGSWLTVV.

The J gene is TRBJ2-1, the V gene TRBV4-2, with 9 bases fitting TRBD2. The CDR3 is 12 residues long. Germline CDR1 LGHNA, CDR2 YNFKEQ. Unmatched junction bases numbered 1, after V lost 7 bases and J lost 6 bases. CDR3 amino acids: CASTSGANEQFF. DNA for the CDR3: TGTGCCAGCACTAGCGGGGCCAATGAGCAGTTCTTC.

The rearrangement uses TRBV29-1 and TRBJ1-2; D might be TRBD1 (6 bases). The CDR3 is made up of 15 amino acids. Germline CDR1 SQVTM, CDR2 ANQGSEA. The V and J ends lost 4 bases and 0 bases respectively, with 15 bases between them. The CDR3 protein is CSVALPQGTNYGYTF. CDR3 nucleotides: TGCAGCGTTGCCCTCCCCCAGGGGACTAACTATGGCTACACCTTC.

The CDR3 here is CAWASGQRGTEAFF. DNA of the CDR3: TGTGCCTGGGCCAGCGGACAGAGAGGTACTGAAGCTTTCTTT. The V gene is TRBV30, the J gene TRBJ1-1; tentative D call: TRBD1 (6 bases). The V end was cut by 5 bases, the J end by 5 bases, with 18 bases between. CDR1 GTSNPN and CDR2 SVGIG come from the germline V gene (reference sequence). The length of the CDR3 is 14 residues.

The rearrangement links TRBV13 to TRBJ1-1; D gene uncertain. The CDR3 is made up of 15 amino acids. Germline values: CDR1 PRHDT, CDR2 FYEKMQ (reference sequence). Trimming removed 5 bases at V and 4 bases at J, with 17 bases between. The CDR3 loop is CASSPDGGRVTEAFF. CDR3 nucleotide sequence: TGTGCCAGCAGCCCAGATGGAGGGAGGGTCACTGAAGCTTTCTTT.

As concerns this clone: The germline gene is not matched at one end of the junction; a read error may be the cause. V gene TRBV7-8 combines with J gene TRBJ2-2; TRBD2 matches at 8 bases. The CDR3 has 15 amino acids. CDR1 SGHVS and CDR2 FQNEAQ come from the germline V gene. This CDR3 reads CVLGGLAGNTGELFF. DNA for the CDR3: TGCGTCCTGGGCGGGCTAGCGGGGAACACCGGGGAGCTGTTTTTT.